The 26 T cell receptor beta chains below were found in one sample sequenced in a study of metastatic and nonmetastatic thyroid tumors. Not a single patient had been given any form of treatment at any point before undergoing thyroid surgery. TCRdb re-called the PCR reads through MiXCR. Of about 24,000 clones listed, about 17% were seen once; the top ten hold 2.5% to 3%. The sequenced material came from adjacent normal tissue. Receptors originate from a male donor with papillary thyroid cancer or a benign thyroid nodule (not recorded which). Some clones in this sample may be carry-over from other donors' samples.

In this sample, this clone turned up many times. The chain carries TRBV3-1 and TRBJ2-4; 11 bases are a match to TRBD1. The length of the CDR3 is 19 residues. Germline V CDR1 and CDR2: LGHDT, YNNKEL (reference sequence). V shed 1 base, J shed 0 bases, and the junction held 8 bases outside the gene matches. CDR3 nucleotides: TGTGCCAGCAGCCAAGTTAGGACAGGGGGCGCAGGAGCCAAAAACATTCAGTACTTC. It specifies CASSQVRTGGAGAKNIQYF.

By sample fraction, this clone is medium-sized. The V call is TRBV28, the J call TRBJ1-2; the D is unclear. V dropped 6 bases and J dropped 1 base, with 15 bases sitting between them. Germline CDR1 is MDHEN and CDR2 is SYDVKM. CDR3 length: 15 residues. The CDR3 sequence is CASSDRASFNYGYTF. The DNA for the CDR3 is TGTGCCAGCAGCGACCGAGCCTCATTTAACTATGGCTACACCTTC.

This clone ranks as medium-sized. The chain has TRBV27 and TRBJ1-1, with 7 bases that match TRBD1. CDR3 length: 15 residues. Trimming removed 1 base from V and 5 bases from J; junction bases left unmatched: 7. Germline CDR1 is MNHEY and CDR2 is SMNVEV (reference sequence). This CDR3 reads CASSLYSRGGTEAFF. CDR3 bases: TGTGCCAGCAGTTTATACTCCAGGGGGGGGACTGAAGCTTTCTTT.

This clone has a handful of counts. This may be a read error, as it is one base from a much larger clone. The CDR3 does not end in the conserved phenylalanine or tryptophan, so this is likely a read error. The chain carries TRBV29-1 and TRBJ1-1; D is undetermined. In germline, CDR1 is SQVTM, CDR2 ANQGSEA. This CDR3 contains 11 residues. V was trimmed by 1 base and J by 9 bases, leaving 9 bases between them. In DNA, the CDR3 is TGCAGCGTTGAAGTTCTGCGTCAAGCTTTCCTT. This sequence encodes CSVEVLRQAFL.

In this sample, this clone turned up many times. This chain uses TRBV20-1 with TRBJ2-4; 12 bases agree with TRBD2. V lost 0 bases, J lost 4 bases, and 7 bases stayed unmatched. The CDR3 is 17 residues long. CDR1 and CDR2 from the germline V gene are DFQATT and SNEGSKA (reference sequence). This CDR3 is CSARDVPGLAGKNIQYF. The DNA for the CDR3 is TGCAGTGCTAGAGACGTCCCCGGACTAGCGGGGAAAAACATTCAGTACTTC.

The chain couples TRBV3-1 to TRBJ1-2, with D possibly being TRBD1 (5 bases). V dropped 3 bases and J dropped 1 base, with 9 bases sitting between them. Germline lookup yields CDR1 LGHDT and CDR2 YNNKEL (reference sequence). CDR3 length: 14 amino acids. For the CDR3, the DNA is TGTGCCAGCAGCCACCGGGGACTTAACTATGGCTACACCTTC. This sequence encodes CASSHRGLNYGYTF.

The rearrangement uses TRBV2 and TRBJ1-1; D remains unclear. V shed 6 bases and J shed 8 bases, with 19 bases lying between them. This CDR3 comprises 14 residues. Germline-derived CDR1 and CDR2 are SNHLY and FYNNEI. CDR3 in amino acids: CASSDAGWSPEAFF. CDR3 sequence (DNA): TGTGCCAGCAGCGACGCAGGATGGTCCCCCGAAGCTTTCTTT.

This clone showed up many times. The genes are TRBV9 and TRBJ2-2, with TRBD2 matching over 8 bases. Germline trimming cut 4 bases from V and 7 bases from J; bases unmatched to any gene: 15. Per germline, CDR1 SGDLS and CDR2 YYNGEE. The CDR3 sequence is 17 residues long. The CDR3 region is CASSPEGTGGPNGELFF. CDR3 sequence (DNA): TGTGCCAGCAGCCCGGAGGGGACGGGAGGGCCGAACGGGGAGCTGTTTTTT.

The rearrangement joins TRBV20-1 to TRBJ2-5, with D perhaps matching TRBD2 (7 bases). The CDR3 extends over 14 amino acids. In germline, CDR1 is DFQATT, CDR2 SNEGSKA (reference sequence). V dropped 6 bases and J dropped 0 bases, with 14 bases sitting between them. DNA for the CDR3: TGCAGTGCGGTCTGGGGGGGCAACCAAGAGACCCAGTACTTC. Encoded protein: CSAVWGGNQETQYF.

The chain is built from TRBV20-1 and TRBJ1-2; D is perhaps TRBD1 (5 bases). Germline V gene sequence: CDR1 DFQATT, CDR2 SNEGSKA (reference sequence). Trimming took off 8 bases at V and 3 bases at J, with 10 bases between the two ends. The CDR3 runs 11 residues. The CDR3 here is CSYRRDYGYTF. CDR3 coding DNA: TGCAGTTACCGCAGGGACTATGGCTACACCTTC.

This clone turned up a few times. The CDR3, as DNA: TGTGCCAGCAGTTTTCAAGGACCGGTTTTTTCTGGCTACACCTTC. Translated, it gives CASSFQGPVFSGYTF. V is TRBV12-3 or TRBV12-4 and J is TRBJ1-2; D is unclear. CDR3 size: 15 residues. V was clipped by 3 bases and J by 7 bases, with 18 bases between them.

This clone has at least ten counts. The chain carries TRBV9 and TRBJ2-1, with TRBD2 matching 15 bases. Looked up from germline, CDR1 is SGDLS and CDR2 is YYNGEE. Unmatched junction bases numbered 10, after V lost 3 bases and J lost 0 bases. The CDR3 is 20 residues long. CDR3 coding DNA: TGTGCCAGCAGCGCCCCTGGGACTAGCGGGGGGTCGAGCTCCTACAATGAGCAGTTCTTC. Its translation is CASSAPGTSGGSSSYNEQFF.

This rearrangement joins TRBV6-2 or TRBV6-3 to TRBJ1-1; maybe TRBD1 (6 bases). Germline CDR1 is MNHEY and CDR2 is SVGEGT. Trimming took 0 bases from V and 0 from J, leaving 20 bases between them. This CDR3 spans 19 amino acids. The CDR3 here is CASSYSQGGVRGMNTEAFF. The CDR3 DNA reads TGTGCCAGCAGTTACTCGCAAGGTGGCGTAAGGGGGATGAACACTGAAGCTTTCTTT.

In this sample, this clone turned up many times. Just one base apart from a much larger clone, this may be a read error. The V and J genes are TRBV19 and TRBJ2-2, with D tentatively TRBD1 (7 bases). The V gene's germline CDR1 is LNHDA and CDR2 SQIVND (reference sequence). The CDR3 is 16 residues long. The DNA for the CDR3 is TGTGCCAGTACCTCAGGGGGGACCTCGAACACCGGGGAGCTGTCTTTT. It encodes CASTSGGTSNTGELSF.

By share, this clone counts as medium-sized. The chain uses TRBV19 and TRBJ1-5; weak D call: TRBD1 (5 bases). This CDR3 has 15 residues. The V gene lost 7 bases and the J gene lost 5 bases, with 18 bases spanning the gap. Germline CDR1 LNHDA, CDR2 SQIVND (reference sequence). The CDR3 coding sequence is TGTGCCAGTACCCCTACCCCGGGACCCTATCAGCCCCAGCATTTT. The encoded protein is CASTPTPGPYQPQHF.

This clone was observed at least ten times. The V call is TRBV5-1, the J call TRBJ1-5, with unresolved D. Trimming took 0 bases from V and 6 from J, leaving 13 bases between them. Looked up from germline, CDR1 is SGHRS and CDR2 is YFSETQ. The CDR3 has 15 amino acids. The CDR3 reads CASSLEDPGSQPQHF. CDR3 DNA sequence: TGCGCCAGCAGCTTGGAGGACCCGGGAAGTCAGCCCCAGCATTTT. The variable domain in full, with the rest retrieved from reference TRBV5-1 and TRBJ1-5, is KAGVTQTPRYLIKTRGQQVTLSCSPISGHRSVSWYQQTPGQGLQFLFEYFSETQRNKGNFPGRFSGRQFSNSRSEMNVSTLELGDSALYLCASSLEDPGSQPQHFGDGTRLSIL.

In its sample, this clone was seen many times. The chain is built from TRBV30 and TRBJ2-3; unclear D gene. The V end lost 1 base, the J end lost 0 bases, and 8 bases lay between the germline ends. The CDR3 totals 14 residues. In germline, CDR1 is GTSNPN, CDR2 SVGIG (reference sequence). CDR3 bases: TGTGCCTGGAGTGAGGCAACCAGCACAGATACGCAGTATTTT. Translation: CAWSEATSTDTQYF.

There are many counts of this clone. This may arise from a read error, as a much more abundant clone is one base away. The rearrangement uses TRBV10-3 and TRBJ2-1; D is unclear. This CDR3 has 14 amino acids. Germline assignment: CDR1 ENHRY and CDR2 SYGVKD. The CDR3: CAVSVDSPRNEQFF. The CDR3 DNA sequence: TGTGCCGTCAGTGTTGACTCCCCTAGGAATGAGCAGTTCTTC.

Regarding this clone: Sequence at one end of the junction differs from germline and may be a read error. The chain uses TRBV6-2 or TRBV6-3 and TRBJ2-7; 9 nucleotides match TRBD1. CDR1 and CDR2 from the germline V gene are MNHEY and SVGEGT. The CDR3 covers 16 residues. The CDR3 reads CASSPWDRVLASEHYF. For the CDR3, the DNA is TGTGCCAGTTCCCCGTGGGACAGGGTGTTAGCTTCGGAGCACTACTTC.

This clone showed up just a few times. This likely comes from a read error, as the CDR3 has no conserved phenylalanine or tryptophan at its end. The CDR3 is CASRTGQSLPEAFL. In DNA, the CDR3 is TGTGCCAGCAGGACGGGGCAGAGTTTACCTGAAGCTTTCCTT. The chain joins TRBV12-3 or TRBV12-4 to TRBJ1-1; D possibly corresponds to TRBD1 (5 bases). CDR3 length equals 14 residues. Trimming took off 6 bases at V and 6 bases at J, with 17 bases between the two ends.

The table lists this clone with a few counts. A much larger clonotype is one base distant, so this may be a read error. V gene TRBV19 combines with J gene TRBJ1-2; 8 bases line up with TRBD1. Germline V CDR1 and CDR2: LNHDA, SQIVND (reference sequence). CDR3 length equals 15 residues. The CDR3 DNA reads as TGTGCTAGTAGTATAGGCCCGACAGGGGCTTGTGGCTACACCTTC. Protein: CASSIGPTGACGYTF.

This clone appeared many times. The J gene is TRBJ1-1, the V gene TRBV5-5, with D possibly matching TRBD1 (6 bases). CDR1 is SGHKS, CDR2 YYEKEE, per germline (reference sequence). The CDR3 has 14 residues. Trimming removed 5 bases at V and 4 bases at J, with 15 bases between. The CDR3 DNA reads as TGTGCCAGCAGAGAGGGCGAAGGGGGCACTGAAGCTTTCTTT. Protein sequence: CASREGEGGTEAFF.

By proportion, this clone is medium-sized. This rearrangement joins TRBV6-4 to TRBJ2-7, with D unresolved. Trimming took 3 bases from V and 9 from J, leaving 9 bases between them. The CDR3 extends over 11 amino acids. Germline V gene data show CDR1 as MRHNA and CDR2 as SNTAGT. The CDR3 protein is CASSDGVPQYV. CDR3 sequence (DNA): TGTGCCAGCAGTGATGGGGTCCCGCAGTACGTC.

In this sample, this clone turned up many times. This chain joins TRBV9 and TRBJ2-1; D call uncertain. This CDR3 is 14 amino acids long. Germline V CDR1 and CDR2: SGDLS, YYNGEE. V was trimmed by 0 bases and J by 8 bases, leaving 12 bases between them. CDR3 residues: CASSVDGRGDEQFF. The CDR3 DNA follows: TGTGCCAGCAGCGTAGACGGCCGTGGGGATGAGCAGTTCTTC.

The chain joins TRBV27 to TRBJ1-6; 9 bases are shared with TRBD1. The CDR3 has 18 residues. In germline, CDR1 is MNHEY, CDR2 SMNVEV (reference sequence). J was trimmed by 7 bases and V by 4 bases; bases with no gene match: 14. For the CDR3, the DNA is TGTGCCAGCAGTTCCCCCCGGACAGGGGTAAGGAGGAATTCACCCCTCCACTTT. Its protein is CASSSPRTGVRRNSPLHF.

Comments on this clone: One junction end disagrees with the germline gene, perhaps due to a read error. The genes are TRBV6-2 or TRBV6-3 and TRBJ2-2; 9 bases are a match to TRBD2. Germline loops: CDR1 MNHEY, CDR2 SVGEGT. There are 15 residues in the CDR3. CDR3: CASIGAGGAFGELFF. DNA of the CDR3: TGTGCCAGCATTGGAGCGGGGGGCGCTTTCGGGGAGCTTTTTTTT.